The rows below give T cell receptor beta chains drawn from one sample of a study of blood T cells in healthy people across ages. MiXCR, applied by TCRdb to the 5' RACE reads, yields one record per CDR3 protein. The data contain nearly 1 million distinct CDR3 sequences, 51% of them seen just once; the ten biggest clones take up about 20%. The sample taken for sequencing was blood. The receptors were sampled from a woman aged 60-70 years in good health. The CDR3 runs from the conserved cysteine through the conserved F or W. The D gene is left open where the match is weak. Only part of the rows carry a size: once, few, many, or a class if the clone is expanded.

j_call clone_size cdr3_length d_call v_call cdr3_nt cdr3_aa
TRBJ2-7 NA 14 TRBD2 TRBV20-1 TGCAGTGCTAGAGCTAGCGGAACCACCTACGAGCAGTACTTC CSARASGTTYEQYF
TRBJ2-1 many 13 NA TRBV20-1 TGCAGTGCTAGGAGGGGAGGTGGCGATGAGCAGTTCTTC CSARRGGGDEQFF
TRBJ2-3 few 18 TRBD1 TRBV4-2 TGTGCCAGCAGCCAAGATCGGACAGGGGGATCAATCACAGATACGCAGTATTTT CASSQDRTGGSITDTQYF
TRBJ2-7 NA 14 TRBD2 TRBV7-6 TGTGCCAGCAGCTTAGGGACTAGCGGGAGAGAGCAGTACTTC CASSLGTSGREQYF
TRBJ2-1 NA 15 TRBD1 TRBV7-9 TGTGCCAGCACCTTCCCGGGACAGAACTACAATGAGCAGTTCTTC CASTFPGQNYNEQFF
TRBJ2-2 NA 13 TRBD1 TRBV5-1 TGCGCCAGCAGCGTCGACAGGGCTGGGGAGCTGTTTTTT CASSVDRAGELFF
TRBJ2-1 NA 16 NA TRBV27 TGTGCCAGCAGTTCCTGGGACCCCCGCTCCTACAATGAGCAGTTCTTC CASSSWDPRSYNEQFF
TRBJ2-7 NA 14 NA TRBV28 TGTGCCAGCAGTTTTGGAACAGGGATCGATGAGCAGTACTTC CASSFGTGIDEQYF
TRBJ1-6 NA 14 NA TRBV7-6 TGTGCCAGCAGCTCCGACGGGGATAATTCACCCCTCCACTTT CASSSDGDNSPLHF
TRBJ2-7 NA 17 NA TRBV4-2 TGTGCCAGCAGCCAAGAACTGGGCAACAGCCTCTACTACGAGCAGTACTTC CASSQELGNSLYYEQYF
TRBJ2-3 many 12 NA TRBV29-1 TGCAGCGTACGGACACTGACAGATACGCAGTATTTT CSVRTLTDTQYF
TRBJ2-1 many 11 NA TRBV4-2 TGTGCCAGCAGCCCAGGATACGAGCAGTTCTTC CASSPGYEQFF
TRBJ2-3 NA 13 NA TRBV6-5 TGTGCCAGCACCCCAAGCGGCACAGATACGCAGTATTTT CASTPSGTDTQYF
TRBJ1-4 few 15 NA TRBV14 TGTGCCAGCAGCCTTACAGGGTTGCCTAATGAAAAACTGTTTTTT CASSLTGLPNEKLFF
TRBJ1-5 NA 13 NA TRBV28 TGTGCCAGCAGGCCAACCCTTAGTCAGCCCCAGCATTTT CASRPTLSQPQHF
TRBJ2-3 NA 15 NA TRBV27 TGTGCCAGCAGCACCCGTTGGGTGGGCACAGATACGCAGTATTTT CASSTRWVGTDTQYF
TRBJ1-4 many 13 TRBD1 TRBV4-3 TGCGCCAGCAGTTCGGGACAGCTTGAAAAACTGTTTTTT CASSSGQLEKLFF
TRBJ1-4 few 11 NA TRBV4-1 TGCGCCAGCAGCCAAGGCGAAAAACTGTTTTTT CASSQGEKLFF
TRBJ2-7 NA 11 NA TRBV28 TGTGCCTCCGGGACCTCCTACGAGCAGTACTTC CASGTSYEQYF
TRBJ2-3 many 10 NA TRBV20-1 TGCAGTGCTAGTACAGATACGCAGTATTTT CSASTDTQYF
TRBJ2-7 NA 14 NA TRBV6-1 TGTGCCAGCAGTCCCACCGCGGTTTCCTACGAGCAGTACTTC CASSPTAVSYEQYF
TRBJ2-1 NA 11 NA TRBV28 TGTGCCAGCAGTGAAGACGATGAGCAGTTCTTC CASSEDDEQFF
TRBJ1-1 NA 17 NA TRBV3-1 TGTGCCAGCAGCCAAGATTCGATGAGGGCCATGAACACTGAAGCTTTCTTT CASSQDSMRAMNTEAFF
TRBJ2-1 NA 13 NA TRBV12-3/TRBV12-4 TGTGCCAGCAGTTCCCCCCGGGGTCTGGCGCAGTTCTTC CASSSPRGLAQFF
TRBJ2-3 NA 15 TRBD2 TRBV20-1 TGCAGTGCTAGTGATCCAGCGGGAGGCACAGATACGCAGTATTTT CSASDPAGGTDTQYF
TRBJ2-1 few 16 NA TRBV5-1 TGCGCCAGCAGCTTTCCTGCTAGCGCCTCCTACAATGAGCAGTTCTTC CASSFPASASYNEQFF
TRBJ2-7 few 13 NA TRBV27 TGTGCCAACCAGACACCGGTAAGCTGCGAGCAGTACTTC CANQTPVSCEQYF
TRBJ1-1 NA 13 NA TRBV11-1 TGTGCCAGCCTGGTTGGGCTGAACACTGAAGCTTTCTTT CASLVGLNTEAFF
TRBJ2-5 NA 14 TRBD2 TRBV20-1 TGCACCGCGGGGACTAGCGCCAGTTCGGAGACCCAGTACTTC CTAGTSASSETQYF
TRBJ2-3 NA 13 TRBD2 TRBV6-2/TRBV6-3 TGTGCCAGTCGAGCGGGAATCGCAGATACGCAGTATTTT CASRAGIADTQYF
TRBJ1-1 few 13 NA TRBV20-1 TGCAGTGTCGGGGGGATGGCGAACACTGAAGCTTTCTTT CSVGGMANTEAFF
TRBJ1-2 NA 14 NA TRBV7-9 TGTGCCAGCAGCTTATACGGGCCTAACTATGGCTACACCTTC CASSLYGPNYGYTF
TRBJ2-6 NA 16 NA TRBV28 TGTGCCAGCAGTCCACTAGGGGAGCCTGGGGCCAACGTCCTGACTTTC CASSPLGEPGANVLTF
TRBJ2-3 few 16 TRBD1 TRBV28 TGTGCCAGCAGTTGGGACCGGGACAGGGGCCGTCGGACGCAGTATTTT CASSWDRDRGRRTQYF
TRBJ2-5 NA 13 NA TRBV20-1 TGCAGTGCTAGTAGGCGAATCCAAGAGACCCAGTACTTC CSASRRIQETQYF
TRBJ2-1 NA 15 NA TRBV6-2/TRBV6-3 TGTGCCAGCCAAAGAGGACAAACACCCCGAGAGACCCAGTTCTTC CASQRGQTPRETQFF
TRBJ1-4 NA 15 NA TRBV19 TGTGCCAGTAGAAACCAGCGGGGCTTTGGTGAAAAACTGTTTTTT CASRNQRGFGEKLFF
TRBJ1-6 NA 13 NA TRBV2 TGTGCCAGCAGTGGGACCCGTAATCCACCCCTCCACTTT CASSGTRNPPLHF